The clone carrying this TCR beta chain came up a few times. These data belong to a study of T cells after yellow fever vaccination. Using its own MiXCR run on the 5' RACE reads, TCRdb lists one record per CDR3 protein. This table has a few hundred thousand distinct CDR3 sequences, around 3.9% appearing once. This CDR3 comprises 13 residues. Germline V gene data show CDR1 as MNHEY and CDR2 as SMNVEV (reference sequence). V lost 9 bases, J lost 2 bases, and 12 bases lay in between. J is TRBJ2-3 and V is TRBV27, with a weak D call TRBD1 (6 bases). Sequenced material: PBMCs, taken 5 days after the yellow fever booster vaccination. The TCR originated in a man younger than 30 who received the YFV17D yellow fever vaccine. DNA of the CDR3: TGTGCCAGACTTCGGGACAACACAGATACGCAGTATTTT. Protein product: CARLRDNTDTQYF.